The present T cell receptor beta chain was sequenced within a study of blood T cell repertoires in COVID-19. About the study: Samples taken during acute and convalescent COVID-19 were collected in the United States, Italy and Spain. Nucleic acid was either cDNA or gDNA, and it came from T cells, B-cell-depleted T cells, or PBMCs.

Germline-derived CDR1 and CDR2 are SEHNR and FQNEAQ (reference sequence). The ends lost 3 bases at V and 4 bases at J; junction bases unmatched: 3. The CDR3 loop spans 15 amino acids. As processed by the authors: The assay estimated nucleated cells by amplifying reference gene primers. Using immunoSEQ multiplex PCR, the repertoire was profiled, and TCRdb retains in-frame clones only, with some absent. That table is the source of V, J and clone size, and D and trimming were worked out from the DNA. The table records about 180,000 clones, roughly nine tenths of them present only once. This TCR came from a woman under 40 with active or convalescent COVID-19. The chain employs TRBV7-9 and TRBJ2-3; 11 bases are shared with TRBD1. The sample taken for sequencing was peripheral blood. As DNA, the CDR3 is TGTGCCAGCAGCTTGGGGACAGGGGGTTCAGATACGCAGTATTTT. Protein sequence: CASSLGTGGSDTQYF.